The clone carrying this T cell receptor beta chain came up many times. V dropped 8 bases and J dropped 5; count of bases not matched to a gene: 7. This CDR3 is built from 13 residues. Germline CDR1 SNHLY, CDR2 FYNNEI. The data derive from a study of blood T cell repertoires in COVID-19. TCRdb keeps only in-frame clones here, not all; method: immunoSEQ multiplex PCR. This table has 200,000 to 250,000 clones, around 80% appearing once. Enrolled through a virtual design, the participants were between 18 and 89 years of age and came from 24 US areas. The specimen was PBMCs or T cells enriched from blood (not recorded which). The clonotype originates from a man under 40 with acute COVID-19. The chain combines TRBV2 with TRBJ2-5; 8 bases fit TRBD2. CDR3 bases: TGTGCCAGCCGATTAGCGGGGTTGGAGACCCAGTACTTC. Translating it yields CASRLAGLETQYF.